This TCR beta chain was retrieved from a study of blood T cell repertoires in COVID-19. Study at large: T cells, B-cell-depleted T cells, or PBMCs provided the cDNA or gDNA that served as material.

Trimming removed 8 bases from V and 7 bases from J; junction bases left unmatched: 10. CDR3 size: 13 residues. The V gene's germline CDR1 is SNHLY and CDR2 FYNNEI. Produced via immunoSEQ multiplex PCR; TCRdb's table is partial and in-frame only. The sample records about 140,000 clones, under 85% being singletons. Clinical histories supplied by participants themselves formed the basis of cohort assignment. Sequencing was done on a sample of PBMCs or T cells enriched from blood (not recorded which). The chain combines TRBV2 with TRBJ1-1; 7 nucleotides agree with TRBD1. The clonotype originates from a woman in her late teens or twenties who had been exposed to COVID-19. The CDR3 region has the DNA TGTGCCAGCGGACAGACAGGGTTGGTTGAAGCTTTCTTT. Translated: CASGQTGLVEAFF. The full variable domain, completed using reference TRBV2 and TRBJ1-1, is EPEVTQTPSHQVTQMGQEVILRCVPISNHLYFYWYRQILGQKVEFLVSFYNNEISEKSEIFDDQFSVERPDGSNFTLKIRSTKLEDSAMYFCASGQTGLVEAFFGQGTRLTVV.